The source of this T cell receptor (beta chain) is a study of T cell repertoires in cytomegalovirus infection. On the study more broadly: Based on public TCR beta signatures, there were indications of CMV infection and of a matching HLA type. Notes on the study in general: CMV-specific TCR beta clonotypes restricted by HLA-C dominated the ex vivo response. Individuals carrying CMV plus the relevant HLA were identified by cumulative frequency of public TCR beta families.

MiXCR was run by TCRdb on the reads, yielding one entry per CDR3 protein. This table has 250,000 to 300,000 distinct CDR3 sequences, about a sixth appearing once. This CDR3 is built from 16 residues. V was pared by 3 bases and J by 2 bases, with 6 bases of the junction left unmatched. Germline lookup yields CDR1 SEHNR and CDR2 FQNEAQ (reference sequence). A few counts support this clonotype. Its antigen is not known. The source material was CD8+ T cells from PBMCs. V usage is TRBV7-9 and J usage is TRBJ2-5; TRBD2 matches at 10 bases. The clonotype comes from a human donor in good health (CMV status not recorded). Some clones in this sample may be carry-over from other donors' samples. CDR3 protein: CASSFGAGGLQETQYF. CDR3 nucleotide sequence: TGTGCCAGCAGCTTCGGAGCGGGGGGGTTGCAAGAGACCCAGTACTTC.